This TCR beta chain was obtained from a study of PD-L1 blockade in urothelial cancer. Study context: Patients had been given 0 to 3 earlier chemotherapy regimens. The median number of T cells present in blood samples was 140,000 to 150,000.

Noted time point: peripheral blood 6 weeks after treatment start. Anywhere from 1 to 8 samples came from each patient, spanning pretreatment and on-treatment. The CDR3 totals 12 residues. Trimming left V 7 bases short and J 2 bases short, with 6 bases between. Germline lookup yields CDR1 MNHNS and CDR2 SASEGT. TCRdb's table, derived via immunoSEQ multiplex PCR, lists solely in-frame clones and lacks some. The sample lists 45,000 to 50,000 clones, around 80% occurring once. The genes are TRBV6-1 and TRBJ1-5; D is undetermined. The sample was PBMCs, taken around atezolizumab (anti-PD-L1) treatment. The receptor was isolated from a man aged 70-80 years with urothelial cancer. The CDR3 sequence is CASKSGNQPQHF. The CDR3, as DNA: TGTGCCAGCAAGTCAGGCAATCAGCCCCAGCATTTT.